Listed here is a single TCR beta chain. Its target is not known. Germline V lookup: CDR1 SNHLY, CDR2 FYNNEI. The CDR3 loop spans 17 amino acids. The trim removed 3 bases at V and 3 bases at J, leaving 10 bases unmatched. These data are taken from a study of shared clonotypes between healthy human individuals. The naive CD8 fraction comprised CD45RO-negative cells positively selected for CCR7 and excluded terminally differentiated effector memory CD45RA+ cells. Repertoires were generated with immunoSEQ multiplex PCR, while TCRdb's copy carries only in-frame clones and drops some. The sample has around 640,000 clones, approximately 96% seen once. Study observations and caveats: Rarefaction analysis demonstrated incomplete sorted-subset sequencing notwithstanding large depth.

The clonotype comes from a woman aged 25 to 39 in good health. The rearrangement joins TRBV2 to TRBJ1-2; 10 bases fit TRBD1. Source material: naive CD8+ T cells sorted from blood. The CDR3 DNA follows: TGTGCCAGCAGTGATGTACGGGACAGGGGAAGAGACTATGGCTACACCTTC. As protein: CASSDVRDRGRDYGYTF. Full variable domain (remainder filled in from reference TRBV2 and TRBJ1-2): EPEVTQTPSHQVTQMGQEVILRCVPISNHLYFYWYRQILGQKVEFLVSFYNNEISEKSEIFDDQFSVERPDGSNFTLKIRSTKLEDSAMYFCASSDVRDRGRDYGYTFGSGTRLTVV.